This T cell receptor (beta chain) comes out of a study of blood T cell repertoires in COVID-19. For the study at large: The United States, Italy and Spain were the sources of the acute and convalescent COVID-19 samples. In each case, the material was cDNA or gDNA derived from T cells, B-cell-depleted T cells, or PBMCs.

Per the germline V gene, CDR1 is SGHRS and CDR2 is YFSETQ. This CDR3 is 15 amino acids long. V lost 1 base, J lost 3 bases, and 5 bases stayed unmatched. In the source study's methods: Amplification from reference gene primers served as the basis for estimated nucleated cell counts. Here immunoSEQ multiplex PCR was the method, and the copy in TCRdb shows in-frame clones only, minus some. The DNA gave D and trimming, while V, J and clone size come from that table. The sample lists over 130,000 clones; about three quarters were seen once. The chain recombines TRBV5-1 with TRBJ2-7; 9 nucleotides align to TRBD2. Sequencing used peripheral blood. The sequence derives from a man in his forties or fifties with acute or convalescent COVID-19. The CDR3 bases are TGCGCCAGCAGCTTGTTGAGCGGGGGGTTCTACGAGCAGTACTTC. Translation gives CASSLLSGGFYEQYF.